This TCR beta chain was observed in a study of shared clonotypes between healthy human individuals. Profiling relied on immunoSEQ multiplex PCR, and the TCRdb table lists in-frame clones only, not all of them. The data hold around 560,000 clones, with 85% to 95% observed a single time. CDR3 size: 15 residues. V lost 1 base to trimming and J lost 5 bases, with 15 bases between them. Looked up from germline, CDR1 is MNHEY and CDR2 is SMNVEV (reference sequence). It was CD45RO-negative cells, positively selected for CCR7, that made up naive CD8 cells, with terminally differentiated effector memory CD45RA+ cells excluded.

The sequencing input was naive CD8+ T cells sorted from blood. This chain connects TRBV27 to TRBJ2-7; a possible D gene is TRBD1 (7 bases). The receptor was isolated from a woman in her twenties or thirties in good health. The CDR3 loop is CASSLLAGGGNEQYF. CDR3 DNA sequence: TGTGCCAGCAGTTTATTGGCAGGGGGAGGAAACGAGCAGTACTTC.